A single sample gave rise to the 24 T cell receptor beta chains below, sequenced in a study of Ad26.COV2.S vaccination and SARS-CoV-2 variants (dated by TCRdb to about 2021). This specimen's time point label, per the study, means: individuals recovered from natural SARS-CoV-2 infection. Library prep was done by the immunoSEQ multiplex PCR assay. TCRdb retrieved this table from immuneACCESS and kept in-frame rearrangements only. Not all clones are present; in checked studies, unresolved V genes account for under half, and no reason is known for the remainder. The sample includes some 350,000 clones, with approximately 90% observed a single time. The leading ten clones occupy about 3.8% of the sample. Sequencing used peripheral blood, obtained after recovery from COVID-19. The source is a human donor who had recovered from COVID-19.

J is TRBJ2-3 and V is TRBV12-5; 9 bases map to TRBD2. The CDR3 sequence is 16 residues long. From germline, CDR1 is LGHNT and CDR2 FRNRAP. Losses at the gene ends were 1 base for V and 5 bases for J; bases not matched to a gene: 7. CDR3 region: CASGLGLAGEGDTQYF. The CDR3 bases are TGTGCTAGTGGTTTGGGGTTAGCGGGGGAGGGAGATACGCAGTATTTT.

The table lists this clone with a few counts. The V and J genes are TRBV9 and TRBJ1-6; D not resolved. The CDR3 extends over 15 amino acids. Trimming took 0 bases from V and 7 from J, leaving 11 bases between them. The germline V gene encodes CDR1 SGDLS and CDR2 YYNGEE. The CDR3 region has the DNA TGTGCCAGCAGCGTAGATGGCAGCATGAATTCACCCCTCCACTTT. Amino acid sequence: CASSVDGSMNSPLHF. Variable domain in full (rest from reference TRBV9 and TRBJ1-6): DSGVTQTPKHLITATGQRVTLRCSPRSGDLSVYWYQQSLDQGLQFLIQYYNGEERAKGNILERFSAQQFPDLHSELNLSSLELGDSALYFCASSVDGSMNSPLHFGNGTRLTVT.

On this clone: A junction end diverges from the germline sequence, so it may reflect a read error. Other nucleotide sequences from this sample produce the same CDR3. The CDR3 sequence is CASTEAFF. The CDR3 nucleotides are TGTGCCAGCACTGAAGCTTTCTTT. J is TRBJ1-1 and V is TRBV2; D remains unclear. CDR1 and CDR2 (germline): SNHLY, FYNNEI. This CDR3 is built from 8 residues.

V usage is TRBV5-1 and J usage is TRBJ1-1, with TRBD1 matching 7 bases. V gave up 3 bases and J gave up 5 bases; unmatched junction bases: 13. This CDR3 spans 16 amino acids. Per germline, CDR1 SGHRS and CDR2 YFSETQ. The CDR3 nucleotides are TGCGCCAGCAGCTCGAGACAGGGAGGGTATCGGACTGAAGCTTTCTTT. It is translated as CASSSRQGGYRTEAFF. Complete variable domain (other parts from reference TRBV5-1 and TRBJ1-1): KAGVTQTPRYLIKTRGQQVTLSCSPISGHRSVSWYQQTPGQGLQFLFEYFSETQRNKGNFPGRFSGRQFSNSRSEMNVSTLELGDSALYLCASSSRQGGYRTEAFFGQGTRLTVV.

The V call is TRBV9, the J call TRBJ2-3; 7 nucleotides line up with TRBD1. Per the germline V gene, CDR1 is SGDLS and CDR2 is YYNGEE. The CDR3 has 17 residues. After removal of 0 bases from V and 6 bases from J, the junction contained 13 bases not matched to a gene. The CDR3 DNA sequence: TGTGCCAGCAGCGTAGCGGCGACAGGGCAGTTCGCGGATACGCAGTATTTT. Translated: CASSVAATGQFADTQYF.

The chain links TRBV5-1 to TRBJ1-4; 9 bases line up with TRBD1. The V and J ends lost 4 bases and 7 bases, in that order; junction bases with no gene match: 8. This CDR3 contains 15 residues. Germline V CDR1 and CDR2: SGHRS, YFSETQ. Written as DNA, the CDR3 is TGCGCCAGCAGCCCCGCCGGGACAGGGTCTGAAAAACTGTTTTTT. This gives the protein CASSPAGTGSEKLFF.

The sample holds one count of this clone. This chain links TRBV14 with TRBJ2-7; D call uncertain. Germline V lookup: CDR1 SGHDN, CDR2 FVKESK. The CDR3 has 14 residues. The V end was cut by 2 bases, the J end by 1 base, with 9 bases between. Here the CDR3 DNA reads TGTGCCAGCAGCCAACGGGCCGTTTCCTACGAGCAGTACTTC. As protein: CASSQRAVSYEQYF. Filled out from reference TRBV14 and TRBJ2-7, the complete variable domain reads EAGVTQFPSHSVIEKGQTVTLRCDPISGHDNLYWYRRVMGKEIKFLLHFVKESKQDESGMPNNRFLAERTGGTYSTLKVQPAELEDSGVYFCASSQRAVSYEQYFGPGTRLTVT.

DNA for the CDR3: TGTGCCAGCAGCCCAAAAGCAGGGGGTAGCACAGATACGCAGTATTTT. Residues: CASSPKAGGSTDTQYF. The chain employs TRBV7-3 and TRBJ2-3, with TRBD1 identical over 7 bases. The CDR3 runs to 16 residues. Germline values: CDR1 SGHTA, CDR2 FQGTGA. V lost 5 bases, J lost 0 bases, and 8 bases stayed unmatched.

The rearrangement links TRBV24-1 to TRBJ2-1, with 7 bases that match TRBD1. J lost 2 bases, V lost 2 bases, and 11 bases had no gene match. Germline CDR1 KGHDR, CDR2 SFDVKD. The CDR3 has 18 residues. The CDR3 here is CATSDSTSDRAAYNEQFF. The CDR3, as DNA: TGTGCCACCAGTGATTCTACCTCCGACAGGGCGGCCTACAATGAGCAGTTCTTC.

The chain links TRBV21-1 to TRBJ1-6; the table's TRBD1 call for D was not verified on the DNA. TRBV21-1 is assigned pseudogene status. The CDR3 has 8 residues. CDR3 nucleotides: TGTGCCGACACAGGGCCCGGTTTT. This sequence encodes CADTGPGF.

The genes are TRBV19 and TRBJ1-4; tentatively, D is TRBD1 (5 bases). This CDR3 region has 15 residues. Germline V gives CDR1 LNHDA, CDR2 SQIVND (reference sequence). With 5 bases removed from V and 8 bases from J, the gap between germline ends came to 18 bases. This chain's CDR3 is CASSWVQGREEKLFF. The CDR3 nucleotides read TGTGCCAGTAGTTGGGTTCAGGGAAGGGAAGAAAAACTGTTTTTT.

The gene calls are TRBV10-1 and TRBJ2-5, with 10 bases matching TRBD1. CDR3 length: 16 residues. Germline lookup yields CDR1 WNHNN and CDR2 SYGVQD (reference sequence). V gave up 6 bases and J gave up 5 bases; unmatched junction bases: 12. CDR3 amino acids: CASSPETGGSRETQYF. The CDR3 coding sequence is TGCGCCAGCAGCCCAGAGACAGGGGGCAGCCGGGAGACCCAGTACTTC.

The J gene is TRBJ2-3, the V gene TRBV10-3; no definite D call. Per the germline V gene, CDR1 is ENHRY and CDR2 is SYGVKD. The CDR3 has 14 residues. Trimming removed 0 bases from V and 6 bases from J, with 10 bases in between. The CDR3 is CAISESPGEDTQYF. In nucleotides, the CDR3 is TGTGCCATCAGTGAGTCGCCGGGCGAGGATACGCAGTATTTT.

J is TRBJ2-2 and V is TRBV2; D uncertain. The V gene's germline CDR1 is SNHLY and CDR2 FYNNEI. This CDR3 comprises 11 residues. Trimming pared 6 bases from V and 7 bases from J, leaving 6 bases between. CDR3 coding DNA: TGTGCCAGCAGGGGTGACGGGGAGCTGTTTTTT. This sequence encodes CASRGDGELFF.

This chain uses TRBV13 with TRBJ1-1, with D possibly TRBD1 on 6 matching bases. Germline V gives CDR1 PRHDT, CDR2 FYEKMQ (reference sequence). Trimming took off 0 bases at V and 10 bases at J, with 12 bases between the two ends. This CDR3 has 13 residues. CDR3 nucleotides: TGTGCCAGCAGCTTAGGCGGGGGGCCCGGAGCTTTCTTT. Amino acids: CASSLGGGPGAFF.

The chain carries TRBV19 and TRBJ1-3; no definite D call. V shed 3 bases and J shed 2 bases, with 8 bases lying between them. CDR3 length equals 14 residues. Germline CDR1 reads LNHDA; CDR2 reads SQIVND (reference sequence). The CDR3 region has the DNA TGTGCCAGTAGTATCGGGGAACCTGGAAACACCATATATTTT. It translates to CASSIGEPGNTIYF.

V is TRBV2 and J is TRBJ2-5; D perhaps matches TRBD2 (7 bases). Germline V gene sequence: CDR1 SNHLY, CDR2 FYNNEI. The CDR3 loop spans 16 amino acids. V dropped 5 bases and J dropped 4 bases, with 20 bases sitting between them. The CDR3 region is CASSFPDLGGLETQYF. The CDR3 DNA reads TGTGCCAGCAGTTTCCCAGACCTCGGGGGGCTAGAGACCCAGTACTTC.

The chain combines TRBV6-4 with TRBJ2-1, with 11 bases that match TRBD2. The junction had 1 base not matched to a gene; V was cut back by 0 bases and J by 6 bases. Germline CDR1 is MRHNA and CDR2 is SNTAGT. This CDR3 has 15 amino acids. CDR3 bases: TGTGCCAGCAGTGACTCACTAGCGGGGGTCAATGAGCAGTTCTTC. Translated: CASSDSLAGVNEQFF.

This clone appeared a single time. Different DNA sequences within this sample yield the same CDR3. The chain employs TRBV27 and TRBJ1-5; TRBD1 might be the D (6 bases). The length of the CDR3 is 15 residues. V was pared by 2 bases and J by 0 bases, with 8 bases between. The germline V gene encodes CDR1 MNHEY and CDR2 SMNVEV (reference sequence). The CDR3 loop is CASSLGGGSNQPQHF. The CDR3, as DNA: TGTGCCAGCAGTTTAGGAGGGGGTAGCAATCAGCCCCAGCATTTT.

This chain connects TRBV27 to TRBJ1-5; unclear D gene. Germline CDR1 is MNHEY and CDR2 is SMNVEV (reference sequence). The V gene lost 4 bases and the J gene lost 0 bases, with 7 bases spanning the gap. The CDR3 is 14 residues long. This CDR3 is CASSSFNSNQPQHF. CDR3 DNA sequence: TGTGCCAGCAGTTCTTTTAATAGCAATCAGCCCCAGCATTTT.

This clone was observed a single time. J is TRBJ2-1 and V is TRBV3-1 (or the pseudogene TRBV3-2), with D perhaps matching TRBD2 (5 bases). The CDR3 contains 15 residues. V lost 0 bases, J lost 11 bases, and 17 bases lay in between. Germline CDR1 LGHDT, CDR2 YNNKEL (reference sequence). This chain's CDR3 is CASSQDRWRVPQQFF. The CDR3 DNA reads TGTGCCAGCAGCCAAGATAGGTGGCGGGTTCCGCAGCAGTTCTTC.

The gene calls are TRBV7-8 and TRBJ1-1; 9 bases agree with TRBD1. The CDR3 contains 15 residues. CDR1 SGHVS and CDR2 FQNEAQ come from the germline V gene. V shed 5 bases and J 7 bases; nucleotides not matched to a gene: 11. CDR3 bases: TGTGCCAGCAGCGTTCACCGGGACAGGGTAAATGAAGCTTTCTTT. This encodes CASSVHRDRVNEAFF.

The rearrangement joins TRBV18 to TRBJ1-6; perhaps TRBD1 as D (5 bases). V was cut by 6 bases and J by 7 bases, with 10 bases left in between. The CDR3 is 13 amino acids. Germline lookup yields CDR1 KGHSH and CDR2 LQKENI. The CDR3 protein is CASSRDYNSPLHF. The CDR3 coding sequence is TGTGCCAGCTCTCGGGACTACAATTCACCCCTCCACTTT. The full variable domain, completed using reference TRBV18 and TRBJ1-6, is NAGVMQNPRHLVRRRGQEARLRCSPMKGHSHVYWYRQLPEEGLKFMVYLQKENIIDESGMPKERFSAEFPKEGPSILRIQQVVRGDSAAYFCASSRDYNSPLHFGNGTRLTVT.

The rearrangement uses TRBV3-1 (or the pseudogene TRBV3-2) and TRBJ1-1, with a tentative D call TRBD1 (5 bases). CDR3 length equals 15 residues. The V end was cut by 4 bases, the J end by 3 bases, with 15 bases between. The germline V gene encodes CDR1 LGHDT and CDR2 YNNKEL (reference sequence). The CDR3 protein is CASSPTGPFHTEAFF. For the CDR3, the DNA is TGTGCCAGCAGCCCCACGGGGCCTTTTCACACTGAAGCTTTCTTT.